The text below deals with one T cell receptor (beta chain). No antigen is known for it. Germline assignment: CDR1 LGHNT and CDR2 FRNRAP. The CDR3 runs 15 residues. V lost 0 bases and J lost 3, with 11 bases in between. Treatment noted: oral pan-JAK inhibitor, 5-10 mg twice daily. Lesional scalp tissue (obtained by punch biopsy) and peripheral blood were collected from alopecia areata patients. This specimen comes from a study of CD8+ T cells in alopecia areata. Findings and caveats of the study: Elevated clonality characterized lesional scalp relative to normal scalp, particularly in alopecia totalis/universalis. Clonality in the scalp and expanded CD8+ clones ranked among the top 100 were significantly decreased by tofacitinib.

Sequencing relied on a cDNA template that was reverse transcribed from extracted RNA. Only in-frame clones appear in the TCRdb table, and some are missing; sequencing was by immunoSEQ multiplex PCR. The data hold approximately 180,000 clones, with about 48% observed a single time. The specimen comprised CD8+ T cells sorted from blood, sampled at week 24, from a patient treated with tofacitinib. This sequence originates from a human donor with alopecia areata. V gene TRBV12-5 combines with J gene TRBJ1-1; D is ambiguous. CDR3 sequence (DNA): TGTGCTAGTGGTTTGGTTAAGGACGTCCACACTGAAGCTTTCTTT. This gives the protein CASGLVKDVHTEAFF.